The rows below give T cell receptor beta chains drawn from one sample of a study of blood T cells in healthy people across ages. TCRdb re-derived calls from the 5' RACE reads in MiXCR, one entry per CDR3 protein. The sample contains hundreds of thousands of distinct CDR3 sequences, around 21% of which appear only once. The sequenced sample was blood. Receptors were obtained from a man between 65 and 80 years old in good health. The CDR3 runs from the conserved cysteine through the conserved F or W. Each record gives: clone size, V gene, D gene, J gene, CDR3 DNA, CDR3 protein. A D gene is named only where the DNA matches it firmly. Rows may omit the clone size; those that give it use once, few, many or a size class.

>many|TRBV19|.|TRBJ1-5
TGTGCCAGTAGTATCTCGGGCTATAGCAATCAGCCCCAGCATTTT
CASSISGYSNQPQHF
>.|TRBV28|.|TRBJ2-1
TGTGCCAGCAGTCTGTACCCCAATGAGCAGTTCTTC
CASSLYPNEQFF
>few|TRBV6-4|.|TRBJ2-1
TGTGCCAGCAGCAAGGGGATCGGAAGTTACAATGAGCAGTTCTTC
CASSKGIGSYNEQFF
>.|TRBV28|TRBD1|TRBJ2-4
TGTGCCAGCAGTTTCGCAGCCCCGGGACAGCCCCTAGCCAAAAACATTCAGTACTTC
CASSFAAPGQPLAKNIQYF
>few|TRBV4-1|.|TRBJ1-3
TGCGCCAGCAGCCTTCTACAGGTATCCAACACCATATATTTT
CASSLLQVSNTIYF
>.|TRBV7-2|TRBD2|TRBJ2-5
TGTGCCAGCACAAGCTCGGGAGGGGAGACCCAGTACTTC
CASTSSGGETQYF
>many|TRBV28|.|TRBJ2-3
TGTGCCAGCACAAGGAGCACAGATACGCAGTATTTT
CASTRSTDTQYF
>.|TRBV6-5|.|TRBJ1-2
TGTGCCAGCAGACAAAAATACCAGACAGCCAACTATGGCTACACCTTC
CASRQKYQTANYGYTF
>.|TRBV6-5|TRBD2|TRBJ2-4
TGTGCCAGCAGTTATGCCGCTAGCGGGGCCAAAAACATTCAGTACTTC
CASSYAASGAKNIQYF
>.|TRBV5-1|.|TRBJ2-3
TGCGCCAGCAGCTTTCAGGGTTCCAGCACAGATACGCAGTATTTT
CASSFQGSSTDTQYF
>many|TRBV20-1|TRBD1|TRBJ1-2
TGCAGTGCTAGGATGCCTCAGGGGGCTAACTATGGCTACACCTTC
CSARMPQGANYGYTF
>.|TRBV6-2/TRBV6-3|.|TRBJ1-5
TGTGCCAGCAGTCACTCCGGGACCCATAGCAATCAGCCCCAGCATTTT
CASSHSGTHSNQPQHF
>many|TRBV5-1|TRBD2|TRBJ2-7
TGTGCCAGCAGTTTAGGACTAGCGGGAGCCTCCTACGAGCAGTACTTC
CASSLGLAGASYEQYF
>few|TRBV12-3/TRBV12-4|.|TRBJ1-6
TGTGCCAGCAGTTTTAGGGATAATTCACCCCTCCACTTT
CASSFRDNSPLHF
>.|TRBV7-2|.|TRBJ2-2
TGTGCCAGCAGCTTAACAGGGAGGATTGCCGGGGAGCTGTTTTTT
CASSLTGRIAGELFF
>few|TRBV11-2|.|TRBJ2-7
TGTGCCAGCAGCACGGACAGCTCCTACGAGCAGTACTTC
CASSTDSSYEQYF
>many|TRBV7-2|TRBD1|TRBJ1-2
TGTGCCAGCAGCGTACAGGGGCAGGACTACACCTTC
CASSVQGQDYTF
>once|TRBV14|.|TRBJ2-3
TGTGCCAGCAGCCAGTATTTTACAGATACGCAGTATTTT
CASSQYFTDTQYF
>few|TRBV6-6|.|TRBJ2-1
TGTGCCAGCAGTTACTACAGACCCCGATCCTACAATGAGCAGTTCTTC
CASSYYRPRSYNEQFF
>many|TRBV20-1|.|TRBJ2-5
TGCAGTGCTAGAGTTGGCAGCCAAGAGACCCAGTACTTC
CSARVGSQETQYF
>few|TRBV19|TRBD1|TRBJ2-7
TGTGCCAGTAGCCCGGGACAGGCAGTCTCCTACGAGCAGTACTTC
CASSPGQAVSYEQYF
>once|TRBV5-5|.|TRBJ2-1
TGTGCCAGCAGCTTCCGGGACCTTTCCTACAATGAGCAGTTCTTC
CASSFRDLSYNEQFF
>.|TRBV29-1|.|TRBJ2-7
TGCAGCGGCACCTACAAAGGGTTTAAGGAGCAGTACTTC
CSGTYKGFKEQYF
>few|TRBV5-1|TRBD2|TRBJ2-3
TGCGCCAGCAGCGGGGGACTACCGAGCACAGATACGCAGTATTTT
CASSGGLPSTDTQYF
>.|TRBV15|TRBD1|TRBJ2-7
TGTGCCACCAGCAGAGATCAGGGGGACAGGGGCGAGCAGTACTTC
CATSRDQGDRGEQYF
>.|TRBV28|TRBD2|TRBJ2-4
TGTGCCAGCAGTTCCCAACTAGCGGGAGGTCTGGACATTCAGTACTTC
CASSSQLAGGLDIQYF
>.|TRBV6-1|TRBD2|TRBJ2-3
TGTGCCAGCAGTACCGGTAGCGGGAGAGGCGCAGATACGCAGTATTTT
CASSTGSGRGADTQYF
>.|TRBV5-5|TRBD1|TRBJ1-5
TGTGCCAGCAGCTTGCGGGTAAGACAGGGAAGCAATCAGCCCCAGCATTTT
CASSLRVRQGSNQPQHF
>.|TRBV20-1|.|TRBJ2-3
TGCAGTGCTAGAGGTGAAGGCCTCCGGACGCAGTATTTT
CSARGEGLRTQYF
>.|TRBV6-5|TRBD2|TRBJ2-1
TGTGCCAGCAGTTATTCCAGCGGGAGGCCCAATGAGCAGTTCTTC
CASSYSSGRPNEQFF
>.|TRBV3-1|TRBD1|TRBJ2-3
TGTGCCAGCAGCCAAGACGTCAAAGGAGGACAGGGAACAGATACGCAGTATTTT
CASSQDVKGGQGTDTQYF
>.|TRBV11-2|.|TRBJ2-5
TGTGCCAGCAGCTTATCCCGGAGAGAGACCCAGTACTTC
CASSLSRRETQYF
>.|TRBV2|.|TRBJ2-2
TGTGCCAGCAGGGACACACGAGCCGGGGAGCTGTTTTTT
CASRDTRAGELFF
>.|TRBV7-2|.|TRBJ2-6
TGTGCCAGCAGCTTAGGAGGACATGGGGCCAACGTCCTGACTTTC
CASSLGGHGANVLTF
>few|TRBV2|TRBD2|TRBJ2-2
TGTGCCAGCAAACCGGGACTAGGAGGTTTCGGGGAGCTGTTTTTT
CASKPGLGGFGELFF
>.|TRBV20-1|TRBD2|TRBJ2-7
TGCAGTGCTAGAGATTCTTCATCAACGGGGGGTCCCTACGAGCAGTACTTC
CSARDSSSTGGPYEQYF
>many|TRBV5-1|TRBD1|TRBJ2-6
TGCGCCAGCAGAGTCCAGGGGGCTGGGGCCAACGTCCTGACTTTC
CASRVQGAGANVLTF
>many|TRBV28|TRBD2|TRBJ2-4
TGTGCCAGCAGTCTTGGGACTAGCGTAAACATTCAGTACTTC
CASSLGTSVNIQYF
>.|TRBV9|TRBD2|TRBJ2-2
TGTGCCAGCAGCGTAGATACTAGCGCGAACACCGGGGAGCTGTTTTTT
CASSVDTSANTGELFF